This TCR beta chain was captured in a study of glioma-infiltrating T cells after dendritic cell vaccination. Study context: Patients had newly diagnosed or recurrent glioblastoma and received dendritic cell vaccines.

Time point specified: after dendritic cell vaccination, including at tumor progression/relapse. Fresh-frozen tumor tissue and more than two years of survival data were available for all. Up to about 2 ug genomic DNA was used for TCRB CDR3 amplification. Profiling relied on immunoSEQ multiplex PCR, and the TCRdb table lists in-frame clones only, not all of them. The repertoire includes 65,000 or so clones, around nine tenths of them detected once, and approximately 10% sits in the top ten. The sequencing here drew on blood, taken after dendritic cell vaccination. This receptor was taken from a human donor with glioblastoma.

The CDR3 DNA reads TGTGCCACCAGAACAGGGGGCTTGTCCAAAAACATTCAGTACTTC. It is translated as CATRTGGLSKNIQYF. This chain connects TRBV10-3 to TRBJ2-4; 9 positions agree with TRBD1. Germline V gene sequence: CDR1 ENHRY, CDR2 SYGVKD. The V and J ends lost 10 bases and 2 bases, in that order; junction bases with no gene match: 9. The CDR3 extends over 15 amino acids.